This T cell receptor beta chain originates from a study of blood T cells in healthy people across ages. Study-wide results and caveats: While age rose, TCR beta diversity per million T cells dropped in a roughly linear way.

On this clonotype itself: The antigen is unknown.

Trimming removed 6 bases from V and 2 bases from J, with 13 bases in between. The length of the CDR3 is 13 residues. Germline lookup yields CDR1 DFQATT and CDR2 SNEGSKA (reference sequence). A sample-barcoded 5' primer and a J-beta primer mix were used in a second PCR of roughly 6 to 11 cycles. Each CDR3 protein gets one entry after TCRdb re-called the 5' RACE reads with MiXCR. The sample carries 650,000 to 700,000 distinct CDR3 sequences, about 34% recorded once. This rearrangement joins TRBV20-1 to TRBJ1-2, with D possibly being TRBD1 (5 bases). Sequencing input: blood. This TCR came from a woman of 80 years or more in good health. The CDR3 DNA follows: TGCAGTGCCATGGGACGGGACAACTATGGCTACACCTTC. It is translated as CSAMGRDNYGYTF.